This passage covers 12 T cell receptor beta chains from one sample sequenced in a study of OX40 agonist ivuxolimab in advanced cancers. This table comes from immunoSEQ multiplex PCR, and its TCRdb copy is limited to in-frame clones, with some not included. This table has about 80,000 clones, 85% to 95% appearing once. Source: CD4+ or CD8+ T cells sorted from blood, taken in a trial of the OX40 agonist ivuxolimab. These receptors all come from an adult with an advanced solid tumor such as melanoma, head and neck, liver or kidney cancer.

The chain has TRBV21-1 and TRBJ1-5. TRBV21-1 is marked as a pseudogene. The CDR3 has 15 amino acids. This CDR3 reads CASSKMAGGRQPQHF. Written as DNA, the CDR3 is TGTGCCAGCAGCAAAATGGCGGGGGGAAGGCAGCCCCAGCATTTT.

The V call is TRBV6-5, the J call TRBJ1-3; TRBD1 is a possible D gene (6 bases). The CDR3 length is 16 residues. Trimming shortened V by 4 bases and J by 0 bases, and 13 bases separated the two germline ends. Germline loops: CDR1 MNHEY, CDR2 SVGAGI. The CDR3 region has the DNA TGTGCCAGCAGTTCCCCGGGGGGCTACTCTGGAAACACCATATATTTT. Encoded protein: CASSSPGGYSGNTIYF.

CDR3 sequence reads: CASSETGLGTEAFF. The CDR3 DNA is TGTGCCAGCAGTGAAACAGGGCTGGGCACTGAAGCTTTCTTT. This chain links TRBV6-1 with TRBJ1-1; D is possibly TRBD1 (6 bases). The CDR3 is made up of 14 amino acids. Per germline, CDR1 MNHNS and CDR2 SASEGT. V lost 2 bases to trimming and J lost 4 bases, with 11 bases between them.

The CDR3 bases are TGTGCCAGCAGTTCCACAGGGGGTCGCGGCTATGGCTACACCTTC. Translating it yields CASSSTGGRGYGYTF. V and J are TRBV7-9 and TRBJ1-2, with 8 positions matching TRBD1. With V trimmed by 6 bases and J by 4 bases, 10 bases remained unmatched. CDR1 is SEHNR, CDR2 FQNEAQ, per germline (reference sequence). This CDR3 spans 15 amino acids.

The V call is TRBV28, the J call TRBJ2-5; D is uncertain. TRBJ2-7 matches the DNA end more closely, so the J call is doubtful. CDR1 and CDR2 from the germline V gene are MDHEN and SYDVKM. CDR3 length: 13 residues. The CDR3 DNA reads as TGTGCCAGCCGATGGCTCGCCTCCTACGAGCAGTACTTC. This sequence encodes CASRWLASYEQYF.

The V gene is TRBV25-1, the J gene TRBJ2-3, with 7 bases aligning to TRBD2. The J segment lost 3 bases and the V segment lost 5 bases, leaving 8 bases of the junction unmatched. This CDR3 comprises 15 residues. The germline gives CDR1 MGHDK, CDR2 SYGVNS. The CDR3 protein is CASSTLGGETDTQYF. CDR3 DNA: TGTGCCAGCAGTACCCTGGGAGGGGAAACAGATACGCAGTATTTT.

The chain has TRBV4-1 and TRBJ1-5; a possible D gene is TRBD1 (5 bases). Per the germline V gene, CDR1 is MGHRA and CDR2 is YSYEKL. V lost 0 bases and J lost 6, with 18 bases in between. The CDR3 totals 17 residues. DNA for the CDR3: TGCGCCAGCAGCCAAGATTTTTCACGGGGCGGAGGTCAGCCCCAGCATTTT. It codes for CASSQDFSRGGGQPQHF.

The chain recombines TRBV14 with TRBJ2-7, with D perhaps being TRBD1 or TRBD2 (5 bases each). Per germline, CDR1 SGHDN and CDR2 FVKESK. The length of the CDR3 is 13 residues. The V end lost 5 bases, the J end lost 2 bases, and 10 bases lay between the germline ends. The CDR3 spells CASSRDPAYEQYF. CDR3 nucleotides: TGTGCCAGCAGCAGGGACCCGGCCTACGAGCAGTACTTC.

Regarding this clone: The junction departs from the called germline gene at one end, perhaps through a read error. The chain links TRBV11-3 to TRBJ2-3, with D perhaps matching TRBD2 (6 bases). CDR3 size: 15 residues. Germline V gene data show CDR1 as SGHNT and CDR2 as YENEEA. CDR3: CASSLDGRGTDTQYF. In nucleotides, the CDR3 is TGTGCCAGCAGCCTAGACGGGAGAGGGACAGATACGCAGTATTTT.

This chain joins TRBV7-3 and TRBJ2-2, with D perhaps TRBD2 (6 bases). The CDR3 has 17 amino acids. V dropped 2 bases and J dropped 4 bases, with 17 bases sitting between them. Germline loops: CDR1 SGHTA, CDR2 FQGTGA. The CDR3 sequence is CASSLGARAGRTGELFF. DNA for the CDR3: TGTGCCAGCAGCTTAGGGGCCCGAGCGGGCCGCACCGGGGAGCTGTTTTTT.

This rearrangement joins TRBV11-1 to TRBJ2-5, with 8 bases that match TRBD2. The J call may be incorrect, as the DNA end agrees better with TRBJ2-7. Germline V gene data show CDR1 as SGHAT and CDR2 as FQDESV (reference sequence). The CDR3 consists of 16 residues. The DNA of the CDR3 is TGTGCCAGCAGCTTACCCCGGGGGGGTAGCTCCTACGAGCAGTACTTC. Translating gives CASSLPRGGSSYEQYF.

This clone was observed a single time. The chain has TRBV14 and TRBJ2-3; 14 nucleotides line up with TRBD2. Germline V lookup: CDR1 SGHDN, CDR2 FVKESK. V shed 9 bases, J shed 3 bases, and the junction held 2 bases outside the gene matches. This CDR3 spans 14 amino acids. CDR3 DNA: TGTGCCAGGGGACTAGCGGGAGTTACAGATACGCAGTATTTT. Amino acid sequence: CARGLAGVTDTQYF.